The TCR beta chain under discussion was sequenced for a study of blood T cell repertoires in COVID-19. Study-wide background: Material from acute and convalescent COVID-19 was sourced from the United States, Italy and Spain. Sources were T cells, B-cell-depleted T cells, or PBMCs; the material itself was cDNA or gDNA.

CDR1 and CDR2 (germline): SGHDN, FVKESK. This CDR3 is built from 13 residues. Trimming took 5 bases from V and 9 from J, leaving 14 bases between them. In the original workflow: Reference gene primer amplification yielded estimated nucleated cell counts. Produced via immunoSEQ multiplex PCR; TCRdb's table is partial and in-frame only. That table is the source of V, J and clone size, and D and trimming were worked out from the DNA. Among roughly 120,000 clones listed, about 88% were seen once. Specimen: peripheral blood. The source is a woman in her 70s who had recovered from COVID-19. The chain recombines TRBV14 with TRBJ1-5; possibly TRBD1 for D (5 bases). CDR3 loop: CASSLEGLGPQHF. In DNA, the CDR3 is TGTGCCAGCAGCTTAGAGGGACTGGGGCCCCAGCATTTT.